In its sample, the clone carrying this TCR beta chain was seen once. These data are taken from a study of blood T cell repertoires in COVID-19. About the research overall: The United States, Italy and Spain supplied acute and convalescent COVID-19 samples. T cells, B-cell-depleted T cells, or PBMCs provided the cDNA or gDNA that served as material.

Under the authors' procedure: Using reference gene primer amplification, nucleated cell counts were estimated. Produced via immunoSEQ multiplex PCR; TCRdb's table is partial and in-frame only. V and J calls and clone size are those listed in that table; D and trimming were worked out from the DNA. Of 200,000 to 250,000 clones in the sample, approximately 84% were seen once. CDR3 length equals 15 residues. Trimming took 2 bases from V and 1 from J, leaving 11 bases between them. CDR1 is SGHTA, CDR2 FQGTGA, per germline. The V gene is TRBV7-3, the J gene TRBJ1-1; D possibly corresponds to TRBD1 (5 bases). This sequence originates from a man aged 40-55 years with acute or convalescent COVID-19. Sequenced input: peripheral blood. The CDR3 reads CASSLGPDRNTEAFF. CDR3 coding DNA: TGTGCCAGCAGCTTAGGCCCCGACAGGAACACTGAAGCTTTCTTT. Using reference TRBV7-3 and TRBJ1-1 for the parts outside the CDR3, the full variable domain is GAGVSQTPSNKVTEKGKYVELRCDPISGHTALYWYRQSLGQGPEFLIYFQGTGAADDSGLPNDRFFAVRPEGSVSTLKIQRTERGDSAVYLCASSLGPDRNTEAFFGQGTRLTVV.